This T cell receptor (beta chain) was sequenced in a study of identical twins. TCRdb fed the 5' RACE reads into MiXCR, producing one record per CDR3 protein. The data contain 1.5 million to 2 million distinct CDR3 sequences, about 31% of them singletons. Study findings and constraints: Conclusions were based on cross-sectional statistical analysis, without following the same donors. There was more out-of-frame TCR alpha sharing in monozygotic twins than models estimated. Beta out-of-frame sequences displayed a weaker excess of sharing between twins.

On this clonotype: Its target is unknown.

The sample was cord blood. The sequence came from a newborn girl in good health.

CDR3 residues: CASSPQGALTDTQYF. The CDR3 bases are TGTGCCAGCAGCCCACAGGGGGCCCTCACAGATACGCAGTATTTT. This chain links TRBV4-2 with TRBJ2-3, with 9 positions matching TRBD1. J was trimmed by 2 bases and V by 4 bases; bases with no gene match: 4. The CDR3 consists of 15 residues. Germline assignment: CDR1 LGHNA and CDR2 YNFKEQ.